This T cell receptor (beta chain) was sequenced during a study of blood T cells in healthy people across ages. Germline lookup yields CDR1 SGHRS and CDR2 YFSETQ. The CDR3 runs to 14 residues. Deletions cut 4 bases from V and 2 bases from J, with 13 bases between. This clonotype was detected once. Its antigen is still unknown. Combining a sample-barcoded 5' primer with a J-beta primer mix, a second PCR ran for roughly 7 to 11 cycles. TCRdb reprocessed the 5' RACE reads with MiXCR, giving one entry per CDR3 protein. The table has 850,000 to 1,000,000 distinct CDR3 sequences, around 46% seen once; the top ten hold around an eighth. Peripheral blood samples of around 9.5 milliliters were drawn from each donor. Study-wide results and caveats: Higher diversity and more naive CD4+ cells were features of long-lived donors, compared to aged donors. One million T cells yielded diversity estimates that were considered underestimates.

The TCR originated in a man younger than 45 in good health. The sample consisted of blood. The chain couples TRBV5-1 to TRBJ2-7; unclear D gene. In DNA, the CDR3 is TGCGCCAGCAGCAACTCGGGCTCCACCTACGAGCAGTACTTC. Protein: CASSNSGSTYEQYF.